The 17 T cell receptor beta chains in this list originate from one sample, sequenced in a study of CD8+ T cells in alopecia areata. Reverse transcribed after extraction, RNA yielded cDNA as the sequencing template. Libraries were prepared by immunoSEQ multiplex PCR; TCRdb keeps only in-frame clonotypes and omits some of them. The profile shows about 140,000 clones, 70% to 90% of them singletons. Treatment specified: oral pan-JAK inhibitor, 5-10 mg twice daily. The material was CD8+ T cells sorted from blood, obtained at week 4, from a patient treated with tofacitinib. The receptors here all came from a human donor with alopecia areata.

This clone occurred once. This chain joins TRBV5-1 and TRBJ2-7; 9 bases align to TRBD2. V lost 0 bases to trimming and J lost 0 bases; unmatched junction nucleotides: 4. Germline CDR1 reads SGHRS; CDR2 reads YFSETQ. CDR3 size: 16 residues. The CDR3 nucleotides read TGCGCCAGCAGCTTGGATTTAGCGGGAGCCTCCTACGAGCAGTACTTC. It specifies CASSLDLAGASYEQYF.

V is TRBV5-1 and J is TRBJ2-7; no clear D gene. CDR1 is SGHRS and CDR2 is YFSETQ in the germline V gene. The germline V and J ends were trimmed by 2 bases and 9 bases, with 9 bases remaining between them. The CDR3 is 11 amino acids. The CDR3 DNA reads TGCGCCAGCAGCTTAGGTCAACGGCAGTACTTC. Translating gives CASSLGQRQYF.

This clone was counted a single time. This rearrangement joins TRBV29-1 to TRBJ1-4; D not certain. Germline assignment: CDR1 SQVTM and CDR2 ANQGSEA. The CDR3 loop spans 13 amino acids. Trimming cost V 4 bases and J 12 bases, with 18 bases left between them. Here the CDR3 DNA reads TGCAGCGTTGTGACACCGGAGGGATGGGAACTGTTTTTT. This sequence encodes CSVVTPEGWELFF.

This clone turned up a few times. The chain combines TRBV7-9 with TRBJ2-5; TRBD2 matches 9 bases. The CDR3 sequence is 14 residues long. J gave up 5 bases and V 6 bases, and 7 bases lay outside the gene matches. Germline-derived CDR1 and CDR2 are SEHNR and FQNEAQ (reference sequence). The DNA for the CDR3 is TGTGCCAGCAGGCGGGGGGGCCTTCAGGAGACCCAGTACTTC. It encodes CASRRGGLQETQYF.

The chain couples TRBV4-1 to TRBJ1-5, with no clear D. There are 12 residues in the CDR3. V was clipped by 2 bases and J by 1 base, with 0 bases between them. The germline CDR1 and CDR2 sequences are MGHRA and YSYEKL. The CDR3: CASSQSNQPQHF. CDR3 nucleotides: TGCGCCAGCAGCCAAAGCAATCAGCCCCAGCATTTT.

Here the CDR3 DNA reads TGTGCCAGCAGCGGCGACGTACTAGCGGCAAACACCGGGGAGCTGTTTTTT. Protein product: CASSGDVLAANTGELFF. V and J are TRBV7-3 and TRBJ2-2, with 8 bases matching TRBD2. V trimming: 5 bases; J trimming: 2 bases; junction bases outside the gene matches: 10. The CDR3 runs to 17 residues. Looked up from germline, CDR1 is SGHTA and CDR2 is FQGTGA.

J is TRBJ2-7 and V is TRBV27, with a weak D call TRBD1 (6 bases). V lost 8 bases and J 6 bases, leaving 14 bases between the germline ends. The CDR3 length is 12 residues. The germline CDR1 and CDR2 sequences are MNHEY and SMNVEV (reference sequence). The CDR3 DNA follows: TGTGCCAGCGCCTTACAGGGCGCCGAGCAGTACTTC. This codes for CASALQGAEQYF.

The CDR3 DNA reads as TGCAGCGTTGAATTGGAGGGGACAGCTTACAATGAGCAGTTCTTC. Amino acid sequence: CSVELEGTAYNEQFF. The rearrangement joins TRBV29-1 to TRBJ2-1, with D perhaps matching TRBD1 (7 bases). Germline lookup yields CDR1 SQVTM and CDR2 ANQGSEA. With 2 bases removed from V and 4 bases from J, the gap between germline ends came to 15 bases. The CDR3 sequence is 15 residues long.

V gene TRBV7-2 combines with J gene TRBJ2-2, with D possibly TRBD2 on 6 matching bases. The germline CDR1 and CDR2 sequences are SGHTA and FQGNSA. V lost 2 bases and J 5 bases, leaving 12 bases between the germline ends. The CDR3 sequence is 15 residues long. CDR3 region: CASSLTTRGTGELFF. The CDR3 DNA follows: TGTGCCAGCAGCTTAACGACTAGAGGGACCGGGGAGCTGTTTTTT.

The chain has TRBV9 and TRBJ2-1; no definite D call. From germline, CDR1 is SGDLS and CDR2 YYNGEE. Trimming left V 4 bases short and J 9 bases short, with 11 bases between. This CDR3 has 12 amino acids. CDR3 in DNA: TGTGCCAGCAGCCCGGATCTAATTGAGCAGTTCTTC. It yields the protein CASSPDLIEQFF. Full variable domain (remainder filled in from reference TRBV9 and TRBJ2-1): DSGVTQTPKHLITATGQRVTLRCSPRSGDLSVYWYQQSLDQGLQFLIQYYNGEERAKGNILERFSAQQFPDLHSELNLSSLELGDSALYFCASSPDLIEQFFGPGTRLTVL.

The chain combines TRBV4-1 with TRBJ2-5, with a weak D call TRBD2 (5 bases). Germline V lookup: CDR1 MGHRA, CDR2 YSYEKL. The length of the CDR3 is 15 residues. V was shortened by 1 base and J by 1 base, with 10 bases between the two germline ends. CDR3 DNA: TGCGCCAGCAGCCAAGGGACTTATACCCAAGAGACCCAGTACTTC. Translating it yields CASSQGTYTQETQYF.

The rearrangement joins TRBV5-4 to TRBJ2-4; 9 nucleotides align to TRBD2. The CDR3 sequence is 16 residues long. Germline V gene sequence: CDR1 SGHNT, CDR2 YYREEE (reference sequence). V lost 0 bases and J lost 6; bases outside the gene matches: 7. CDR3 sequence: CASSLATSGGLNIQYF. In DNA, the CDR3 is TGTGCCAGCAGCTTGGCGACTAGCGGAGGATTAAACATTCAGTACTTC.

The chain carries TRBV7-9 and TRBJ2-2; D is perhaps TRBD1 or TRBD2 (5 bases each). Trimming stripped 3 bases from V and 2 bases from J, with 10 bases between. Germline CDR1 is SEHNR and CDR2 is FQNEAQ (reference sequence). CDR3 length: 15 amino acids. The CDR3 reads CASSFPGPNTGELFF. The CDR3 DNA sequence: TGTGCCAGCAGCTTTCCGGGGCCAAACACCGGGGAGCTGTTTTTT. The full variable domain, completed using reference TRBV7-9 and TRBJ2-2, is DTGVSQNPRHKITKRGQNVTFRCDPISEHNRLYWYRQTLGQGPEFLTYFQNEAQLEKSRLLSDRFSAERPKGSFSTLEIQRTEQGDSAMYLCASSFPGPNTGELFFGEGSRLTVL.

The V and J genes are TRBV19 and TRBJ2-3, with D perhaps being TRBD1 or TRBD2 (6 bases each). Trimming shortened V by 2 bases and J by 2 bases, and 14 bases separated the two germline ends. The CDR3 loop spans 16 amino acids. Germline V gene data show CDR1 as LNHDA and CDR2 as SQIVND (reference sequence). The CDR3 protein is CASSIYEGGDTDTQYF. The DNA for the CDR3 is TGTGCCAGTAGTATATATGAGGGGGGAGACACAGATACGCAGTATTTT.

The gene calls are TRBV7-9 and TRBJ2-7, with 7 bases that match TRBD1. Per the germline V gene, CDR1 is SEHNR and CDR2 is FQNEAQ (reference sequence). The CDR3 is made up of 15 amino acids. Germline trimming cut 5 bases from V and 1 base from J; bases unmatched to any gene: 8. Here the CDR3 DNA reads TGTGCCAGCAGCCAGTACCGGGACAGTTCCTACGAGCAGTACTTC. Protein product: CASSQYRDSSYEQYF.

The V gene is TRBV27, the J gene TRBJ1-6; 9 bases agree with TRBD1. CDR3 length equals 15 residues. CDR1 is MNHEY and CDR2 is SMNVEV in the germline V gene (reference sequence). Trimming took 6 bases from V and 9 from J; bases not matched to a gene: 9. The DNA for the CDR3 is TGTGCCAGCAGGCCCGGACAGGGGTTCCGTTCACCCCTCCACTTT. Its translation: CASRPGQGFRSPLHF.

CDR3 nucleotides: TGTGCCAGCAGTCACGTCCGGGACGGAAGCTCCTACGAGCAGTACTTC. Protein: CASSHVRDGSSYEQYF. The chain joins TRBV27 to TRBJ2-7; TRBD1 or TRBD2 may be the D gene (5 bases each). The V and J ends lost 5 bases and 0 bases respectively, with 17 bases between them. The CDR3 extends over 16 amino acids. Germline V gives CDR1 MNHEY, CDR2 SMNVEV (reference sequence).